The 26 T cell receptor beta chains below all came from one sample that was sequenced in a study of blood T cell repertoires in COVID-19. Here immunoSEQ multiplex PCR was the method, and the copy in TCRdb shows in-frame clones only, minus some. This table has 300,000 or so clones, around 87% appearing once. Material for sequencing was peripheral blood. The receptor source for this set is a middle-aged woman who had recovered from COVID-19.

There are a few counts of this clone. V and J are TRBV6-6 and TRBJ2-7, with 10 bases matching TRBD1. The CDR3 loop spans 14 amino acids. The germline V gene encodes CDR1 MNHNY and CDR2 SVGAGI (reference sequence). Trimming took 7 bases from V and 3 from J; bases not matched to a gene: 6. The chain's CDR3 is CASKKGQGFYEQYF. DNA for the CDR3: TGTGCCAGCAAGAAGGGACAGGGGTTCTACGAGCAGTACTTC.

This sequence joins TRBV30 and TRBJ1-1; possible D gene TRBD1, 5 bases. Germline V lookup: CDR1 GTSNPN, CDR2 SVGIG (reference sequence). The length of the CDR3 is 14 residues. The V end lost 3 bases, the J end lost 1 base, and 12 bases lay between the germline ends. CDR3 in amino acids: CAWRKTVTNTEAFF. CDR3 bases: TGTGCCTGGAGGAAGACAGTGACGAACACTGAAGCTTTCTTT. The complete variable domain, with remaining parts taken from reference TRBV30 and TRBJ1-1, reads SQTIHQWPATLVQPVGSPLSLECTVEGTSNPNLYWYRQAAGRGLQLLFYSVGIGQISSEVPQNLSASRPQDRQFILSSKKLLLSDSGFYLCAWRKTVTNTEAFFGQGTRLTVV.

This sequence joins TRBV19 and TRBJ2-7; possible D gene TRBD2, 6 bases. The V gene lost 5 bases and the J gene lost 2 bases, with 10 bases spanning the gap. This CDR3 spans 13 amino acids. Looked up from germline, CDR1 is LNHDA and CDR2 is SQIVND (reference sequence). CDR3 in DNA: TGTGCCAGTAGTTTTTCGGGAGCCTACGAGCAGTACTTC. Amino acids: CASSFSGAYEQYF.

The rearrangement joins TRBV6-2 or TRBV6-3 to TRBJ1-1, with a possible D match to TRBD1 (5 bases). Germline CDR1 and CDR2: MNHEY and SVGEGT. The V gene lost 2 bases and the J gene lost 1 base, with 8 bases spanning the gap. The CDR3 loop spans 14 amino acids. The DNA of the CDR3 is TGTGCCAGCAGTTACCTAGACAGGAACACTGAAGCTTTCTTT. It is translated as CASSYLDRNTEAFF.

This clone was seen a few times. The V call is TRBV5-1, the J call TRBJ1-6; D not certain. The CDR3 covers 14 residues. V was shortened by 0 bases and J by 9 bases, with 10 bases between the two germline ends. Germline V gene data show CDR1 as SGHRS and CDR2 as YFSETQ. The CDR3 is CASSLAGLSSPLHF. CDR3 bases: TGCGCCAGCAGCTTGGCGGGTCTTAGTTCACCCCTCCACTTT.

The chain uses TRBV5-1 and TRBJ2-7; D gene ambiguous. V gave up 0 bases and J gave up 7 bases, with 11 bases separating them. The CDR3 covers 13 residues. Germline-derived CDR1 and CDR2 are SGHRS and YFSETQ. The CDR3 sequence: CASSLADRQEQYF. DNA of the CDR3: TGCGCCAGCAGCTTGGCCGATAGACAAGAGCAGTACTTC. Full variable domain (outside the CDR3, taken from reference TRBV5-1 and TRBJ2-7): KAGVTQTPRYLIKTRGQQVTLSCSPISGHRSVSWYQQTPGQGLQFLFEYFSETQRNKGNFPGRFSGRQFSNSRSEMNVSTLELGDSALYLCASSLADRQEQYFGPGTRLTVT.

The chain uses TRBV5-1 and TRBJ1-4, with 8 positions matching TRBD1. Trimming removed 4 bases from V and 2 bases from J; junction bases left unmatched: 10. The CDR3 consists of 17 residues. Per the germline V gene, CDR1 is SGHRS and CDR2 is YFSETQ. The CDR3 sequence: CASSADGQGWTNEKLFF. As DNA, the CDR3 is TGCGCCAGCAGCGCAGACGGACAGGGTTGGACTAATGAAAAACTGTTTTTT.

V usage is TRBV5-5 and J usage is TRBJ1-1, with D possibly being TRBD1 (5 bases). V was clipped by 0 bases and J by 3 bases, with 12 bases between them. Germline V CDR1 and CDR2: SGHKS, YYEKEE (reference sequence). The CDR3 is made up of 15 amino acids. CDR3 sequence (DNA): TGTGCCAGCAGCTTGGAACCGGGGGATGACACTGAAGCTTTCTTT. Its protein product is CASSLEPGDDTEAFF.

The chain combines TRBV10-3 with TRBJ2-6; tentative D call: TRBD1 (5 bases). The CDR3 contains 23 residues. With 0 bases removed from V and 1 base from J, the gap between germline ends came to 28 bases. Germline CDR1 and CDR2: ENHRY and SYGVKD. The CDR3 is CAISESTIEMTVNIGSGANVLTF. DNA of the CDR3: TGTGCCATCAGTGAGTCGACGATAGAAATGACAGTTAACATCGGGTCTGGGGCCAACGTCCTGACTTTC.

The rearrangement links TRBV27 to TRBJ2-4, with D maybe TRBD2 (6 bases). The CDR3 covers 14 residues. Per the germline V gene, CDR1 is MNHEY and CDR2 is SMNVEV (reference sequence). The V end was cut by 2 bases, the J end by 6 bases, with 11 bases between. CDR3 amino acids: CASSLGGSGNIQYF. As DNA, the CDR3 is TGTGCCAGCAGTTTAGGAGGTAGCGGAAACATTCAGTACTTC.

DNA for the CDR3: TGCGCCAGCAGCTTGGAATTCACAGGGGGTTCACCCCTCCACTTT. Encoded protein: CASSLEFTGGSPLHF. This rearrangement joins TRBV5-1 to TRBJ1-6; TRBD1 matches at 8 bases. Germline lookup yields CDR1 SGHRS and CDR2 YFSETQ. The CDR3 is made up of 15 amino acids. The V gene end was trimmed by 0 bases and the J gene end by 9 bases; junction bases not matched to a gene: 5.

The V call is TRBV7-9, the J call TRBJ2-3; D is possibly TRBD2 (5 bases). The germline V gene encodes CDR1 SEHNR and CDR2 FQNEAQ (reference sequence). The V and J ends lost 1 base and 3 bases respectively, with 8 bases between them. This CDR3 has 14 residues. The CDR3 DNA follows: TGTGCCAGCAGCTTAGGGGGAGAAACAGATACGCAGTATTTT. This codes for CASSLGGETDTQYF.

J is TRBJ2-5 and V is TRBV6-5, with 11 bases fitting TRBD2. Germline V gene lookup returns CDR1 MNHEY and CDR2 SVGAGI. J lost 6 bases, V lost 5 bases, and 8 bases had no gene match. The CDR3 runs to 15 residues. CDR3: CASSLLAGGPKTQYF. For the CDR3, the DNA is TGTGCCAGCAGTCTCTTAGCGGGGGGGCCCAAGACCCAGTACTTC.

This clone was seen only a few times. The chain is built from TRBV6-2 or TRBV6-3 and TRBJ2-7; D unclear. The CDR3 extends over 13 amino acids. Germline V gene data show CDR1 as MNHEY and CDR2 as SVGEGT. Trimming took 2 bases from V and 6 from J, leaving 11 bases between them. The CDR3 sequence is CASSYHMAFEQYF. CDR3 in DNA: TGTGCCAGCAGTTACCATATGGCTTTCGAGCAGTACTTC.

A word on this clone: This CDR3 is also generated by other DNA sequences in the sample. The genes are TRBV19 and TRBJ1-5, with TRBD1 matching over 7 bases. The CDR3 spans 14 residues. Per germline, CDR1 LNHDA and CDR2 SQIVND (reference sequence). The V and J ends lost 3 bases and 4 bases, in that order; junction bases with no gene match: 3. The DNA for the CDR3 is TGTGCCAGTAGTATCCGGGACAGTAATCAGCCCCAGCATTTT. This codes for CASSIRDSNQPQHF.

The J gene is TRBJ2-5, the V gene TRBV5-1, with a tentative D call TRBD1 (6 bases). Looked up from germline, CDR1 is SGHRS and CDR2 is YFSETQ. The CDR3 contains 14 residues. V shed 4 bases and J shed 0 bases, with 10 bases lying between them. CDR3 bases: TGCGCCAGCAGCCCTGGACAGAACCAAGAGACCCAGTACTTC. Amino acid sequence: CASSPGQNQETQYF.

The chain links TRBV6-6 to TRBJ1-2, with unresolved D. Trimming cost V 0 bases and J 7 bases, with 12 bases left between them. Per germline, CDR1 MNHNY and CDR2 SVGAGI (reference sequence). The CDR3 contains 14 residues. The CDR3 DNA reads TGTGCCAGCAGTTACTCGTCGGGTGTTGGTGGCTACACCTTC. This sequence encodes CASSYSSGVGGYTF.

DNA of the CDR3: TGCGCCAGCAGCACGCAGGACAGGGGACGGTTCACAGATACGCAGTATTTT. It specifies CASSTQDRGRFTDTQYF. The chain combines TRBV5-1 with TRBJ2-3; 9 bases map to TRBD1. With 4 bases clipped from V and 2 bases from J, the junction kept 11 bases outside the gene matches. The germline CDR1 and CDR2 sequences are SGHRS and YFSETQ. CDR3 length equals 17 residues.

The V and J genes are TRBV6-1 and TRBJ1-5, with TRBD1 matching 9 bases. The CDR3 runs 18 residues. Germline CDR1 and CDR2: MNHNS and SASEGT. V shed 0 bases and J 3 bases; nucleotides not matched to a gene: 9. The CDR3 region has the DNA TGTGCCAGCAGTGAAGCGGACAGGGACAGGGAAATCAATCAGCCCCAGCATTTT. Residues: CASSEADRDREINQPQHF.

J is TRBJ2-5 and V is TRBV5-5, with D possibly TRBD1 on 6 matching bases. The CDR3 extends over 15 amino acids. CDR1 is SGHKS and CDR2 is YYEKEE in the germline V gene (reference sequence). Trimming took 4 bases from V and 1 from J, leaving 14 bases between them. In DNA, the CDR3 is TGTGCCAGCAGCCTCAGGGGAACGAGCCAAGAGACCCAGTACTTC. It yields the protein CASSLRGTSQETQYF.

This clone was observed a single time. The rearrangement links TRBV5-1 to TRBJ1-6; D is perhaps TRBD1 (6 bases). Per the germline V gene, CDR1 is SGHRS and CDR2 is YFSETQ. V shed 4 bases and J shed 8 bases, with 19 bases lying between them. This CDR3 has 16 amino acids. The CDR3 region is CASSPNYGRGYSPLHF. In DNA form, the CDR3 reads TGCGCCAGCAGCCCGAATTATGGCAGGGGTTATTCACCCCTCCACTTT.

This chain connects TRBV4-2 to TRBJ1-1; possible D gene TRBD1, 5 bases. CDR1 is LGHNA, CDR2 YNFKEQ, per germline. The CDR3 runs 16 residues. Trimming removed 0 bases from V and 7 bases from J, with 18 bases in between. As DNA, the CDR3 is TGTGCCAGCAGCCAAGATCAGGGCAGGGCGGTGGGTGAAGCTTTCTTT. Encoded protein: CASSQDQGRAVGEAFF.

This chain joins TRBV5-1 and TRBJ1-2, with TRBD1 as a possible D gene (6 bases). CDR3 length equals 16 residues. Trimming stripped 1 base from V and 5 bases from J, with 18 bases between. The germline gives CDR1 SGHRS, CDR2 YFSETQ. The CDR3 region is CASSLSWARGGYGYTF. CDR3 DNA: TGCGCCAGCAGCTTGAGTTGGGCCAGGGGCGGGTATGGCTACACCTTC.

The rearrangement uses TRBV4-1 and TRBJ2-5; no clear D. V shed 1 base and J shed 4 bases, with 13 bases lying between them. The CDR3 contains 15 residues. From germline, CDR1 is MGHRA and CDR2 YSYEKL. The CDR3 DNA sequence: TGCGCCAGCAGCCAAGCTCCCCGCGTCGGAGAGACCCAGTACTTC. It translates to CASSQAPRVGETQYF.

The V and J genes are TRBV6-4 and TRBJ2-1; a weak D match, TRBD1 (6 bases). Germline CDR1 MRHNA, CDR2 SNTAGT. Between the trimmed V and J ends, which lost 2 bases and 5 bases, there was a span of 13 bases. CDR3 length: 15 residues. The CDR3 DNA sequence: TGTGCCAGCAGTGACGGAACAGGGATGGACAATGAGCAGTTCTTC. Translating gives CASSDGTGMDNEQFF.

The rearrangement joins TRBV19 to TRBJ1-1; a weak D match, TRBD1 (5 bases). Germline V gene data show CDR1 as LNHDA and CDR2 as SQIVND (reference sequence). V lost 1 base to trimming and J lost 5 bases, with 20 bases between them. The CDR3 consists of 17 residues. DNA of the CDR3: TGTGCCAGTAGTATAGGTGGTTCCCCAGGGTGGGTGACTGAAGCTTTCTTT. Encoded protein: CASSIGGSPGWVTEAFF.